This T cell receptor (beta chain) comes out of a study of monozygotic twins with inflammatory bowel disease. TCRalpha and TCRbeta cDNA went through two nested PCRs of approximately 16 and 10 cycles. TCRdb re-analyzed the 5' RACE reads; it lists each CDR3 protein once, without DNA. The repertoire table contains about 380,000 distinct CDR3 sequences. CDR1 and CDR2 from the germline V gene are SQVTM and ANQGSEA. The CDR3 length is 15 residues. The source is a human donor with ulcerative colitis or Crohn's disease, or a healthy co-twin of an affected twin (not recorded which). The chain joins TRBV29-1 to TRBJ2-7; TCRdb names TRBD1, which stays unverified in the absence of DNA. The specimen was blood. CDR3 residues: CSVSHLGQGSYEQYF.